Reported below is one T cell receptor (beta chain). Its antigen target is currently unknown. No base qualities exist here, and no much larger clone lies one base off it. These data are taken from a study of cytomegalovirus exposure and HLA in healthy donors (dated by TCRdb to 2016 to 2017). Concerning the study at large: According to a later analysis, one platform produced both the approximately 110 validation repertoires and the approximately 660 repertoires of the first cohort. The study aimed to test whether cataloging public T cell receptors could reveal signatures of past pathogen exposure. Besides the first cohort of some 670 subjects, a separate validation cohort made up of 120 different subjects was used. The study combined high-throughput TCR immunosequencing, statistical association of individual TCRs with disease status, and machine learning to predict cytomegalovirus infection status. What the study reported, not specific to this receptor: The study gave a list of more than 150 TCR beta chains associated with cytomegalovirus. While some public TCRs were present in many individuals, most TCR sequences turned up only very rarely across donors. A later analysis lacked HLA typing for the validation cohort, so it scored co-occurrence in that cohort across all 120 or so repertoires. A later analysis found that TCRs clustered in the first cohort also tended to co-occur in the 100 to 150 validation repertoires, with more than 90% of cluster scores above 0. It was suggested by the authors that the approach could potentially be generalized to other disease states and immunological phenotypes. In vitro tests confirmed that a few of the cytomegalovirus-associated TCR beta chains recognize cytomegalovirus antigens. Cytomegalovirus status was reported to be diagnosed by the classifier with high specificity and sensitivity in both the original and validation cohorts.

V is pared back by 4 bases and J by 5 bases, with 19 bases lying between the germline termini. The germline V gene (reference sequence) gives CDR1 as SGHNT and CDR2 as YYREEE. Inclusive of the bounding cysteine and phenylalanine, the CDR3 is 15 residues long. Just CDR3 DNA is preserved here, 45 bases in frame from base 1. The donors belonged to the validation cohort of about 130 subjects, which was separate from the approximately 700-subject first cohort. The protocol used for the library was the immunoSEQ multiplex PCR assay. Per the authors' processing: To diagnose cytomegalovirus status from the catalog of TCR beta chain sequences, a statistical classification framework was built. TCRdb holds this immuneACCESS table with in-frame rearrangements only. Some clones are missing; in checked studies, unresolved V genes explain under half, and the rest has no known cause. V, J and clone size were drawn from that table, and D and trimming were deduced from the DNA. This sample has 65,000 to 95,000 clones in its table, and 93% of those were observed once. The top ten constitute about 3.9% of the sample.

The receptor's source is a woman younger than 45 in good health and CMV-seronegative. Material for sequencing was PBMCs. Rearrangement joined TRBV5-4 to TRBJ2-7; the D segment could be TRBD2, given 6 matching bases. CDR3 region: CASSASGLRSDEQYF. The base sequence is TGTGCCAGCAGCGCGTCCGGACTAAGAAGTGACGAGCAGTACTTC.